The clone carrying this TCR beta chain has a handful of counts. Alongside a J-beta primer mix, a sample-barcoded 5' primer served in a second PCR lasting about 7 to 12 cycles. TCRdb re-derived calls from the 5' RACE reads in MiXCR, one entry per CDR3 protein. The repertoire holds approximately 780,000 distinct CDR3 sequences, 20% to 30% seen once, with around 3% in the top ten. Donors were systemically healthy Caucasian individuals from Russia aged roughly 6 to 100 years. The data originate from a study of blood T cells in healthy people across ages. These data are also associated with another study on T cells of mothers and their children. That publication notes: Sample barcodes plus 2-4 random nucleotides came from the M1S primer.

The clonotype was recovered from a boy younger than 18 in good health. Material: blood.

CDR3 residues: CASSYEVQGGLNTEAFF. The CDR3 nucleotides are TGTGCCAGCAGTTACGAAGTGCAGGGGGGGTTGAACACTGAAGCTTTCTTT. The chain links TRBV6-5 to TRBJ1-1, with TRBD1 matching 7 bases. V lost 2 bases to trimming and J lost 0 bases; unmatched junction nucleotides: 9. This CDR3 has 17 amino acids. Germline V lookup: CDR1 MNHEY, CDR2 SVGAGI.